This TCR beta chain appears in the sequencing data of a study of T cells after yellow fever vaccination. The table lists this clonotype with many counts. The antigen remains unidentified. MiXCR, run by TCRdb on the 5' RACE reads, gives a single entry per CDR3 protein. The top ten clones hold 36% of a sample with roughly 63,000 distinct CDR3 sequences, less than 8.5% of them seen once. Germline CDR1 MNHEY, CDR2 SVGAGI. The CDR3 consists of 18 residues. Trimming removed 7 bases from V and 1 base from J, with 23 bases in between. Findings and caveats of the study: Subsequent to the booster, the majority of primary-vaccination clones reappeared (around 96% CD4, about 90% CD8).

This specimen was CD8+ T cells sorted from PBMCs, taken 15 days after the yellow fever booster vaccination. The TCR sequence derives from a man aged 25 to 45 who received the YFV17D yellow fever vaccine. V usage is TRBV6-5 and J usage is TRBJ2-1; possibly TRBD2 for D (6 bases). The chain's CDR3 is CASIRSGESAGSYNEQFF. The DNA of the CDR3 is TGTGCCAGCATTCGGTCCGGGGAATCAGCGGGTTCCTACAATGAGCAGTTCTTC.